The 8 T cell receptor beta chains below all came from one sample that was sequenced in a study of Tregs in tolerant kidney transplant recipients. Here immunoSEQ multiplex PCR was the method, and the copy in TCRdb shows in-frame clones only, minus some. Among around 75,000 clones listed, roughly nine tenths were seen once. This specimen was CD4+ T cells from blood, taken before the transplant. All receptors derive from a human donor who received a combined kidney and bone marrow transplant.

The chain combines TRBV5-4 with TRBJ1-1; D remains unclear. The CDR3 runs to 15 residues. The germline CDR1 and CDR2 sequences are SGHNT and YYREEE (reference sequence). The V and J ends lost 1 base and 1 base respectively, with 11 bases between them. For the CDR3, the DNA is TGTGCCAGCAGCTTGCCCGAGAAACCGAACACTGAAGCTTTCTTT. This encodes CASSLPEKPNTEAFF.

The gene calls are TRBV30 and TRBJ2-4, with 13 bases identical to TRBD2. J was trimmed by 0 bases and V by 6 bases; bases with no gene match: 11. Germline CDR1 and CDR2: GTSNPN and SVGIG (reference sequence). The CDR3 is 18 amino acids. The CDR3 sequence is CACFIGTSGALAKNIQYF. CDR3 nucleotides: TGTGCCTGTTTTATCGGGACTAGCGGGGCCTTAGCCAAAAACATTCAGTACTTC. The whole variable domain, remainder taken from reference TRBV30 and TRBJ2-4, is SQTIHQWPATLVQPVGSPLSLECTVEGTSNPNLYWYRQAAGRGLQLLFYSVGIGQISSEVPQNLSASRPQDRQFILSSKKLLLSDSGFYLCACFIGTSGALAKNIQYFGAGTRLSVL.

The V and J genes are TRBV9 and TRBJ2-7; 7 bases map to TRBD2. The V segment lost 4 bases and the J segment 5 bases; nucleotides outside the gene matches: 12. Germline V lookup: CDR1 SGDLS, CDR2 YYNGEE. This CDR3 contains 15 residues. The CDR3 is CASSPPGGGRHEQYF. CDR3 sequence (DNA): TGTGCCAGCAGCCCGCCGGGCGGGGGTCGCCACGAGCAGTACTTC.

This clone turned up a few times. The chain uses TRBV4-3 and TRBJ2-3; 8 bases are a match to TRBD2. Germline V gene data show CDR1 as LGHNA and CDR2 as YSLEER. CDR3 length equals 16 residues. After removal of 0 bases from V and 4 bases from J, the junction contained 6 bases not matched to a gene. The CDR3 here is CASSQDFAGGPDTQYF. The CDR3 bases are TGCGCCAGCAGCCAAGATTTTGCGGGAGGCCCAGATACGCAGTATTTT.

The chain employs TRBV5-1 and TRBJ2-7; 12 nucleotides agree with TRBD2. The ends lost 0 bases at V and 4 bases at J; junction bases unmatched: 5. The CDR3 loop spans 16 amino acids. Germline V CDR1 and CDR2: SGHRS, YFSETQ. CDR3 in amino acids: CASSLGGLAGQYEQYF. In nucleotides, the CDR3 is TGCGCCAGCAGCTTGGGGGGACTAGCGGGCCAATACGAGCAGTACTTC.

This chain links TRBV5-4 with TRBJ2-5, with 9 bases lining up with TRBD2. Per the germline V gene, CDR1 is SGHNT and CDR2 is YYREEE (reference sequence). The CDR3 extends over 14 amino acids. The V and J ends lost 3 bases and 4 bases, in that order; junction bases with no gene match: 4. The CDR3 nucleotides are TGTGCCAGCAGCTCGATTAGCGGGAGAGAGACCCAGTACTTC. Residues: CASSSISGRETQYF.

This clone was counted a single time. The J gene is TRBJ2-3, the V gene TRBV5-4, with 9 nucleotides matching TRBD1. V lost 4 bases to trimming and J lost 4 bases; unmatched junction nucleotides: 7. Per germline, CDR1 SGHNT and CDR2 YYREEE (reference sequence). This CDR3 is built from 15 residues. CDR3 region: CASSRGQGGPDTQYF. Written as DNA, the CDR3 is TGTGCCAGCAGCCGGGGACAGGGAGGCCCAGATACGCAGTATTTT. The complete variable domain, with remaining parts taken from reference TRBV5-4 and TRBJ2-3, reads ETGVTQSPTHLIKTRGQQVTLRCSSQSGHNTVSWYQQALGQGPQFIFQYYREEENGRGNFPPRFSGLQFPNYSSELNVNALELDDSALYLCASSRGQGGPDTQYFGPGTRLTVL.

V is TRBV27 and J is TRBJ2-5; TRBD2 aligns across 14 bases. J was trimmed by 3 bases and V by 7 bases; bases with no gene match: 4. The CDR3 runs to 15 residues. Germline V gene data show CDR1 as MNHEY and CDR2 as SMNVEV (reference sequence). The CDR3 protein is CASTGTSGREETQYF. In nucleotides, the CDR3 is TGTGCCAGCACGGGGACTAGCGGGAGAGAAGAGACCCAGTACTTC.